This is a list of T cell receptor beta chains from one sample in a study of cytomegalovirus exposure and HLA in healthy donors. The method was immunoSEQ multiplex PCR; TCRdb's version includes in-frame clones alone and lacks a portion of them. The sample lists roughly 110,000 clones, around 77% occurring once. Sequencing was carried out using PBMCs. Source of these receptors: a woman in her 30s in good health and CMV-seropositive. Both conserved end residues are part of each CDR3. The D gene is left open where the match is weak. Some rows mark clone size as missing; the rest say once, few, many or name a class of expanded clone.

V gene: TRBV19
clone size: -
J gene: TRBJ1-1
D gene: -
CDR3 DNA: TGTGCCAGTAGTGCCAGGGGGAACACTGAAGCTTTCTTT
CDR3 protein: CASSARGNTEAFF

V gene: TRBV18
clone size: -
J gene: TRBJ2-5
D gene: -
CDR3 DNA: TGTGCCAGCTCACCACCGGGAGCGTACCAAGAGACCCAGTACTTC
CDR3 protein: CASSPPGAYQETQYF

V gene: TRBV7-9
clone size: -
J gene: TRBJ1-1
D gene: -
CDR3 DNA: TGTGCCAGCAGCTCCGCAGGAAACACTGAAGCTTTCTTT
CDR3 protein: CASSSAGNTEAFF

V gene: TRBV7-9
clone size: once
J gene: TRBJ2-7
D gene: TRBD2
CDR3 DNA: TGTGCCAGCAGCTTAGTCGGGACTAGAACCTACGAGCAGTACTTC
CDR3 protein: CASSLVGTRTYEQYF

V gene: TRBV30
clone size: -
J gene: TRBJ1-5
D gene: TRBD1
CDR3 DNA: TGTGCCTGGAGTGTACAGGGGCAGCCCCAGCATTTT
CDR3 protein: CAWSVQGQPQHF

V gene: TRBV10-3
clone size: -
J gene: TRBJ2-1
D gene: TRBD2
CDR3 DNA: TGTGCCATCAGTGGGACTAGCGGGGGCAATGAGCAGTTCTTC
CDR3 protein: CAISGTSGGNEQFF

V gene: TRBV18
clone size: -
J gene: TRBJ2-7
D gene: -
CDR3 DNA: TGTGCCAGCTCACCTAAAGACAGAGTACGCTACTACGAGCAGTACTTC
CDR3 protein: CASSPKDRVRYYEQYF

V gene: TRBV30
clone size: few
J gene: TRBJ1-5
D gene: -
CDR3 DNA: TGTGCCTGGAACAGAGGCAATCAGCCCCAGCATTTT
CDR3 protein: CAWNRGNQPQHF

V gene: TRBV5-5
clone size: -
J gene: TRBJ2-7
D gene: -
CDR3 DNA: TGTGCCAGCAGCTTCTTGGTACTCTATGACAGCTACGAGCAGTACTTC
CDR3 protein: CASSFLVLYDSYEQYF

V gene: TRBV5-1
clone size: once
J gene: TRBJ2-1
D gene: -
CDR3 DNA: TGCGCCAGCAGCTTGCCTGGGACACTCCGAACAAGAAGTGAGCAGTTCTTC
CDR3 protein: CASSLPGTLRTRSEQFF